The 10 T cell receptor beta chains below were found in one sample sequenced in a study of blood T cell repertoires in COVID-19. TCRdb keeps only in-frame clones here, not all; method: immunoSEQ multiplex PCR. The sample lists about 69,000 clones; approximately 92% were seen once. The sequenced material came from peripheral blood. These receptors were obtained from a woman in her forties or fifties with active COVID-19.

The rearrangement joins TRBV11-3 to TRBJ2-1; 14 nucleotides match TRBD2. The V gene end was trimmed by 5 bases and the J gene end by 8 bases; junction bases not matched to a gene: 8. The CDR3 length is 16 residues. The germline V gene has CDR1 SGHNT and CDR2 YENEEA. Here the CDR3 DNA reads TGTGCCAGCAGCCTAGGTGGGACTAGCGGGAGTCATGAGCAGTTCTTC. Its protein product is CASSLGGTSGSHEQFF.

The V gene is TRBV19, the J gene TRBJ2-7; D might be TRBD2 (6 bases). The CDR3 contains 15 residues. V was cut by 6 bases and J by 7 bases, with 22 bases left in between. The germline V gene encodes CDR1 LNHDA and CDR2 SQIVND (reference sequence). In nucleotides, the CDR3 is TGTGCCAGTAGCAGTTACCGGGACTCCTCCCGAGAGCAGTACTTC. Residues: CASSSYRDSSREQYF. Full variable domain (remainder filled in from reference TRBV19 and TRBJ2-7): DGGITQSPKYLFRKEGQNVTLSCEQNLNHDAMYWYRQDPGQGLRLIYYSQIVNDFQKGDIAEGYSVSREKKESFPLTVTSAQKNPTAFYLCASSSYRDSSREQYFGPGTRLTVT.

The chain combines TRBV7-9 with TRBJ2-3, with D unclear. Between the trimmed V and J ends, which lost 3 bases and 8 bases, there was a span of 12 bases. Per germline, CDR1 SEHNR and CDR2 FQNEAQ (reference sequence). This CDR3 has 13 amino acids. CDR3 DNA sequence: TGTGCCAGCAGCTTTGAAGGCGGCCCTACGCAGTATTTT. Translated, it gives CASSFEGGPTQYF.

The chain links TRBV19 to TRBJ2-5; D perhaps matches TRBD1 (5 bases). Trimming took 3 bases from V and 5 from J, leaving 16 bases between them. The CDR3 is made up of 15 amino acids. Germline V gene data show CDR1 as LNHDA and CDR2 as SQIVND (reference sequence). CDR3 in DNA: TGTGCCAGTAGTATCCAGGGTTTACCCAGCGAGACCCAGTACTTC. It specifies CASSIQGLPSETQYF. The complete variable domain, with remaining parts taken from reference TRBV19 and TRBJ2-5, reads DGGITQSPKYLFRKEGQNVTLSCEQNLNHDAMYWYRQDPGQGLRLIYYSQIVNDFQKGDIAEGYSVSREKKESFPLTVTSAQKNPTAFYLCASSIQGLPSETQYFGPGTRLLVL.

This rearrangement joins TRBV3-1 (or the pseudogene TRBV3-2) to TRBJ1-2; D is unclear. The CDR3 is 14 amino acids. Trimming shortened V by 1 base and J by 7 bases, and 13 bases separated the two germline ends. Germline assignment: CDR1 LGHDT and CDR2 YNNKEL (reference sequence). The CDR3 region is CASSQARGVGGYTF. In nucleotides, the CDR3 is TGTGCCAGCAGCCAAGCTCGGGGTGTTGGTGGCTACACCTTC.

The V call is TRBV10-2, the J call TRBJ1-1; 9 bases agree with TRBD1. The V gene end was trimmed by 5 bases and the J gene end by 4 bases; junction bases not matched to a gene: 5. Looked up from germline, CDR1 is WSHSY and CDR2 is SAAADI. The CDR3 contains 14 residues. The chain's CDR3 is CASSLTGGSTEAFF. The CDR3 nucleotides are TGCGCCAGCAGTCTTACAGGGGGCTCCACTGAAGCTTTCTTT.

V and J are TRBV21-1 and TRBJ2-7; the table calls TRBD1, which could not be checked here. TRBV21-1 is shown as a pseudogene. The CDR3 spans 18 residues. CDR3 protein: CASSKVCPRDSKLYEQYF. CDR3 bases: TGTGCCAGCAGCAAAGTCTGCCCCCGGGACAGTAAATTATACGAGCAGTACTTC.

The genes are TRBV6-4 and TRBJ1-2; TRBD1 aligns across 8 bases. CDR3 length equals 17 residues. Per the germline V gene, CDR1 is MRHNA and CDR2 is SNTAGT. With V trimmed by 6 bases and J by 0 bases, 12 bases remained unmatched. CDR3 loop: CASRAGGPNLANYGYTF. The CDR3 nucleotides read TGTGCCAGCAGAGCAGGGGGCCCCAATTTAGCTAACTATGGCTACACCTTC.

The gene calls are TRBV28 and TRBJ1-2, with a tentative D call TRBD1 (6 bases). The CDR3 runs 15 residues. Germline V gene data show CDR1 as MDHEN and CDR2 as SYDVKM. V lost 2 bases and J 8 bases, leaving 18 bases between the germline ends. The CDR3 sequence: CASSLVGGGGGGYTF. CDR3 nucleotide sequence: TGTGCCAGCAGTTTAGTTGGCGGGGGCGGCGGAGGCTACACCTTC.

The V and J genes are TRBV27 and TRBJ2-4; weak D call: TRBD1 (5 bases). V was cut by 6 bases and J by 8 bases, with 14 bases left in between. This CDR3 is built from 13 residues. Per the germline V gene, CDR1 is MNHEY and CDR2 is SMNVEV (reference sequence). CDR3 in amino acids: CASRETASHIQYF. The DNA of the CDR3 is TGTGCCAGCAGGGAGACAGCCAGCCACATTCAGTACTTC.